This T cell receptor (beta chain) is from a study of OX40 agonist ivuxolimab in advanced cancers. Overall study: Patients were dosed with the agonistic anti-OX40 (CD134) antibody ivuxolimab.

CDR1 is MNHEY and CDR2 is SMNVEV in the germline V gene (reference sequence). Deletions cut 3 bases from V and 0 bases from J, with 11 bases between. The CDR3 covers 15 residues. Data came from immunoSEQ multiplex PCR; TCRdb stores just in-frame clones and leaves some out. The sample has approximately 89,000 clones, roughly 88% seen once. The specimen comprised CD4+ or CD8+ T cells sorted from blood, sampled in a trial of the OX40 agonist ivuxolimab. The clonotype comes from an adult with an advanced solid tumor such as melanoma, head and neck, liver or kidney cancer. The J gene is TRBJ1-1, the V gene TRBV27; D ambiguous. The CDR3 DNA is TGTGCCAGCAGTTTGCAGTTCGCTGTGAACACTGAAGCTTTCTTT. The encoded protein is CASSLQFAVNTEAFF.